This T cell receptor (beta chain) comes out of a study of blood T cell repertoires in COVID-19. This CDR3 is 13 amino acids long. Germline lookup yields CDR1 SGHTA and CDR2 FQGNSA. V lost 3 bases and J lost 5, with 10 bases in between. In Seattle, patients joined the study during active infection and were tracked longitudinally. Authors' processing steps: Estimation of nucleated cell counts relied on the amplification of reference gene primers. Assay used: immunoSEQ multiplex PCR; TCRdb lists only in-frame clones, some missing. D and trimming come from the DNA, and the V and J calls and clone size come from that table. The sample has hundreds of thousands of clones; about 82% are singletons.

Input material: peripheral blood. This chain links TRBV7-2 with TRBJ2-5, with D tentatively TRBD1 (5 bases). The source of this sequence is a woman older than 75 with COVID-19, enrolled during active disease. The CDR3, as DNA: TGTGCCAGCAGCTTCGTGGGGCGGGAGACCCAGTACTTC. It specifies CASSFVGRETQYF.